Described below is a single TCR beta chain sequence and its context. The data were taken from a study of blood T cell repertoires in COVID-19. Study as a whole: Sources were T cells, B-cell-depleted T cells, or PBMCs; the material itself was cDNA or gDNA.

Some clones are missing from TCRdb's copy, which holds only in-frame ones; the method was immunoSEQ multiplex PCR. The sample includes some 230,000 clones, about 86% seen only once; the top ten take around 3%. CDR1 is SQVTM and CDR2 is ANQGSEA in the germline V gene. The CDR3 consists of 11 residues. The clonotype comes from a woman aged 25 to 39 who had recovered from COVID-19. The chain links TRBV29-1 to TRBJ1-2; D unclear. Sequencing used peripheral blood. CDR3 sequence reads: CSDNGPHGYTF. The CDR3 DNA reads TGCAGTGACAATGGGCCTCATGGCTACACCTTC.